Listed here are 27 T cell receptor beta chains from one sample, sequenced in a study of blood T cell repertoires in COVID-19. Produced via immunoSEQ multiplex PCR; TCRdb's table is partial and in-frame only. This repertoire shows about 200,000 clones, under 90% found once; its top ten account for under 3%. The source material was peripheral blood. The source is a woman in her 40s with active or convalescent COVID-19.

The chain links TRBV11-3 to TRBJ2-7, with D possibly TRBD1 on 5 matching bases. V lost 3 bases and J lost 6, with 18 bases in between. The CDR3 sequence is 15 residues long. Per the germline V gene, CDR1 is SGHNT and CDR2 is YENEEA. CDR3 bases: TGTGCCAGCAGCTTCAAAACGCTAGGGGCTGGCGAGCAGTACTTC. This encodes CASSFKTLGAGEQYF.

The rearrangement links TRBV4-2 to TRBJ2-1; D possibly corresponds to TRBD1 (5 bases). The CDR3 consists of 12 residues. V lost 8 bases, J lost 2 bases, and 7 bases lay in between. Per the germline V gene, CDR1 is LGHNA and CDR2 is YNFKEQ. The CDR3 DNA sequence: TGTGCCAGCCAGGGCCCCTACAATGAGCAGTTCTTC. This gives the protein CASQGPYNEQFF.

The V gene is TRBV23-1, the J gene TRBJ1-1, with TRBD1 matching over 8 bases. TRBV23-1 is designated an ORF whose function remains uncertain. After removal of 1 base from V and 3 bases from J, the junction contained 25 bases not matched to a gene. The CDR3 spans 22 residues. The CDR3 loop is CASSQYLRDRPSVSHADTEAFF. Here the CDR3 DNA reads TGCGCCAGCAGTCAATACCTTAGGGACAGGCCCAGCGTAAGCCACGCGGACACTGAAGCTTTCTTT.

The chain links TRBV7-3 to TRBJ1-3, with D perhaps matching TRBD1 (5 bases). V dropped 6 bases and J dropped 4 bases, with 10 bases sitting between them. Germline CDR1 is SGHTA and CDR2 is FQGTGA. This CDR3 is 13 amino acids long. CDR3 nucleotide sequence: TGTGCCAGCAGTCCGGACACAGGAAACACCATATATTTT. It specifies CASSPDTGNTIYF.

Here the CDR3 reads CSGTGTTDTGELFF. CDR3 sequence (DNA): TGCAGCGGAACCGGGACTACTGACACCGGGGAGCTGTTTTTT. This chain connects TRBV29-1 to TRBJ2-2, with 7 bases identical to TRBD2. The CDR3 has 14 amino acids. Germline V gives CDR1 SQVTM, CDR2 ANQGSEA. With V trimmed by 7 bases and J by 3 bases, 8 bases remained unmatched.

The chain links TRBV7-9 to TRBJ2-3; D is unclear. Trimming removed 2 bases at V and 0 bases at J, with 15 bases between. The length of the CDR3 is 17 residues. Germline V gene sequence: CDR1 SEHNR, CDR2 FQNEAQ (reference sequence). CDR3: CASSLTHSSGSTDTQYF. The CDR3 DNA follows: TGTGCCAGCAGCTTAACTCACTCATCAGGTAGCACAGATACGCAGTATTTT.

This clone has only a few counts. The chain links TRBV5-1 to TRBJ1-3, with a possible D match to TRBD1 (6 bases). Trimming stripped 0 bases from V and 5 bases from J, with 6 bases between. The CDR3 runs 13 residues. Per the germline V gene, CDR1 is SGHRS and CDR2 is YFSETQ. This CDR3 is CASSLGDRNTIYF. The CDR3 coding sequence is TGCGCCAGCAGCTTGGGGGACAGAAACACCATATATTTT. Using reference TRBV5-1 and TRBJ1-3 for the parts outside the CDR3, the full variable domain is KAGVTQTPRYLIKTRGQQVTLSCSPISGHRSVSWYQQTPGQGLQFLFEYFSETQRNKGNFPGRFSGRQFSNSRSEMNVSTLELGDSALYLCASSLGDRNTIYFGEGSWLTVV.

The V gene is TRBV20-1, the J gene TRBJ1-1; TRBD1 matches at 8 bases. The germline CDR1 and CDR2 sequences are DFQATT and SNEGSKA (reference sequence). CDR3 length: 15 residues. Trimming cost V 3 bases and J 7 bases; bases outside gene matches: 13. For the CDR3, the DNA is TGCAGTGCTAGTCCGAGACAGGGGATTAATTATGAAGCTTTCTTT. Its translation: CSASPRQGINYEAFF.

The chain carries TRBV24-1 and TRBJ2-5, with 7 bases fitting TRBD2. The CDR3 consists of 16 residues. The germline CDR1 and CDR2 sequences are KGHDR and SFDVKD. The V and J ends lost 3 bases and 1 base, in that order; junction bases with no gene match: 7. The CDR3 DNA reads as TGTGCCACCAGTGATATGAGCGGGACCCCCCAAGAGACCCAGTACTTC. This encodes CATSDMSGTPQETQYF.

The V gene is TRBV14, the J gene TRBJ2-2; D might be TRBD2 (5 bases). Trimming stripped 6 bases from V and 5 bases from J, with 13 bases between. The CDR3 totals 14 residues. Per germline, CDR1 SGHDN and CDR2 FVKESK. The CDR3 DNA reads as TGTGCCAGCAGAGCGGCGTTGGATACCGGGGAGCTGTTTTTT. Protein product: CASRAALDTGELFF.

This chain joins TRBV18 and TRBJ1-1; D is unclear. V shed 2 bases and J shed 4 bases, with 17 bases lying between them. The CDR3 contains 16 residues. Germline-derived CDR1 and CDR2 are KGHSH and LQKENI. The CDR3 region is CASSPSLGVFGTEAFF. The CDR3 nucleotides read TGTGCCAGCTCACCATCACTGGGAGTTTTTGGCACTGAAGCTTTCTTT.

The chain uses TRBV11-2 and TRBJ2-7, with 11 bases identical to TRBD2. In germline, CDR1 is SGHAT, CDR2 FQNNGV. The CDR3 consists of 14 residues. Trimming took 9 bases from V and 4 from J; bases not matched to a gene: 8. The CDR3 nucleotides read TGTGCCAGTAAGCCAGGGACTAGCGGTTACGAGCAGTACTTC. Translation: CASKPGTSGYEQYF. Variable domain in full (rest from reference TRBV11-2 and TRBJ2-7): EAGVAQSPRYKIIEKRQSVAFWCNPISGHATLYWYQQILGQGPKLLIQFQNNGVVDDSQLPKDRFSAERLKGVDSTLKIQPAKLEDSAVYLCASKPGTSGYEQYFGPGTRLTVT.

V usage is TRBV13 and J usage is TRBJ2-7; 11 bases map to TRBD2. This CDR3 contains 15 residues. The germline CDR1 and CDR2 sequences are PRHDT and FYEKMQ (reference sequence). V was clipped by 6 bases and J by 4 bases; unmatched bases: 8. DNA for the CDR3: TGTGCCAGCAGGAGCCGTAGCGGGGGGGCTTACGAGCAGTACTTC. It codes for CASRSRSGGAYEQYF.

This chain uses TRBV5-6 with TRBJ1-6; D gene unclear. V gave up 0 bases and J gave up 0 bases, with 7 bases separating them. Germline CDR1 reads SGHDT; CDR2 reads YYEEEE. The CDR3 sequence is 16 residues long. The CDR3 loop is CASSLAGSSYNSPLHF. DNA of the CDR3: TGTGCCAGCAGCTTGGCCGGGAGCTCCTATAATTCACCCCTCCACTTT.

This chain links TRBV11-2 with TRBJ1-1; D ambiguous. The CDR3 is 13 amino acids. With 3 bases removed from V and 4 bases from J, the gap between germline ends came to 9 bases. Germline CDR1 SGHAT, CDR2 FQNNGV. CDR3 residues: CASSLEGSTEAFF. Here the CDR3 DNA reads TGTGCCAGCAGCTTGGAGGGTTCCACTGAAGCTTTCTTT.

The chain combines TRBV5-1 with TRBJ2-5, with 9 bases aligning to TRBD2. Germline loops: CDR1 SGHRS, CDR2 YFSETQ. The CDR3 covers 16 residues. The V segment lost 0 bases and the J segment 5 bases; nucleotides outside the gene matches: 8. In DNA, the CDR3 is TGCGCCAGCAGCTTGGGGGGAGCGGGGGGCTCTGAGACCCAGTACTTC. It codes for CASSLGGAGGSETQYF.

The gene calls are TRBV11-2 and TRBJ2-5, with a weak D call TRBD1 (6 bases). CDR1 and CDR2 from the germline V gene are SGHAT and FQNNGV. CDR3 length equals 14 residues. V lost 5 bases to trimming and J lost 4 bases, with 14 bases between them. CDR3 in DNA: TGTGCCAGCAGCCGCCGGACAGCCCGAGAGACCCAGTACTTC. Translating it yields CASSRRTARETQYF.

The V and J genes are TRBV9 and TRBJ2-5, with 12 bases lining up with TRBD2. The CDR3 runs 15 residues. CDR1 and CDR2 (germline): SGDLS, YYNGEE. Trimming took 0 bases from V and 7 from J; bases not matched to a gene: 4. CDR3 residues: CASSVGTSGAGTQYF. CDR3 DNA sequence: TGTGCCAGCAGCGTAGGGACTAGCGGGGCCGGGACCCAGTACTTC.

This chain uses TRBV7-2 with TRBJ1-2; unclear D gene. This CDR3 has 11 residues. Germline V gives CDR1 SGHTA, CDR2 FQGNSA. CDR3 loop: CASWGGYGYTF. The CDR3 DNA reads TGTGCTAGCTGGGGAGGATATGGCTACACCTTC.

V is TRBV7-6 and J is TRBJ1-3; the D gene is possibly TRBD1 (5 bases). The CDR3 extends over 16 amino acids. Germline CDR1 reads SGHVS; CDR2 reads FNYEAQ. V was trimmed by 1 base and J by 1 base, leaving 11 bases between them. CDR3: CASSLVGGESGNTIYF. CDR3 DNA: TGTGCCAGCAGCTTAGTGGGGGGAGAATCTGGAAACACCATATATTTT.

The chain links TRBV28 to TRBJ2-7; D perhaps matches TRBD1 (6 bases). The CDR3 totals 13 residues. Germline V gives CDR1 MDHEN, CDR2 SYDVKM. The V end lost 5 bases, the J end lost 5 bases, and 13 bases lay between the germline ends. In DNA form, the CDR3 reads TGTGCCAGCAGTCTAACAGGGCCCAACGAGCAGTACTTC. Protein product: CASSLTGPNEQYF.

The V gene is TRBV5-1, the J gene TRBJ1-3; tentative D call: TRBD1 (6 bases). The germline V gene encodes CDR1 SGHRS and CDR2 YFSETQ. This CDR3 is built from 17 residues. Trimming removed 0 bases at V and 2 bases at J, with 15 bases between. The CDR3 is CASSLAYGGAAGNTIYF. The CDR3 DNA follows: TGCGCCAGCAGCTTGGCCTATGGGGGGGCGGCTGGAAACACCATATATTTT.

V gene TRBV11-3 combines with J gene TRBJ1-3; perhaps TRBD1 as D (5 bases). V lost 4 bases and J 2 bases, leaving 12 bases between the germline ends. Germline CDR1 reads SGHNT; CDR2 reads YENEEA. CDR3 length equals 15 residues. CDR3 in amino acids: CASSSLTRAGNTIYF. The DNA for the CDR3 is TGTGCCAGCAGCTCGCTCACCAGGGCTGGAAACACCATATATTTT.

V gene TRBV24-1 combines with J gene TRBJ2-3; the match to TRBD1 covers 12 bases. The CDR3 contains 16 residues. Germline assignment: CDR1 KGHDR and CDR2 SFDVKD. Germline trimming cut 4 bases from V and 5 bases from J; bases unmatched to any gene: 6. The CDR3 loop is CATSDAGTGGIDTQYF. CDR3 in DNA: TGTGCCACCAGTGACGCTGGGACAGGGGGCATAGATACGCAGTATTTT.

This sequence joins TRBV29-1 and TRBJ1-1; D remains unclear. This CDR3 spans 13 amino acids. The V gene's germline CDR1 is SQVTM and CDR2 ANQGSEA. V lost 7 bases, J lost 0 bases, and 12 bases lay in between. CDR3 sequence: CSALLGVNTEAFF. As DNA, the CDR3 is TGCAGCGCCCTTTTGGGAGTGAACACTGAAGCTTTCTTT.

This clone was seen only once. Compared with germline, one end of the junction differs, possibly owing to a read error. The V gene is TRBV14, the J gene TRBJ2-7; tentatively, D is TRBD1 (6 bases). The CDR3 spans 14 residues. The germline V gene has CDR1 SGHDN and CDR2 FVKESK. CDR3 amino acids: CASSQGTVSFEQYF. In DNA form, the CDR3 reads TGTGCCAGCAGCCAAGGGACAGTTTCCTTCGAGCAGTACTTC.

The V gene is TRBV7-9, the J gene TRBJ2-7; D is unresolved. The CDR3 is 12 residues long. The germline CDR1 and CDR2 sequences are SEHNR and FQNEAQ (reference sequence). V gave up 5 bases and J gave up 5 bases, with 10 bases separating them. In DNA, the CDR3 is TGTGCCAGCAGCGACCGGAGAAACGAGCAGTACTTC. This codes for CASSDRRNEQYF.